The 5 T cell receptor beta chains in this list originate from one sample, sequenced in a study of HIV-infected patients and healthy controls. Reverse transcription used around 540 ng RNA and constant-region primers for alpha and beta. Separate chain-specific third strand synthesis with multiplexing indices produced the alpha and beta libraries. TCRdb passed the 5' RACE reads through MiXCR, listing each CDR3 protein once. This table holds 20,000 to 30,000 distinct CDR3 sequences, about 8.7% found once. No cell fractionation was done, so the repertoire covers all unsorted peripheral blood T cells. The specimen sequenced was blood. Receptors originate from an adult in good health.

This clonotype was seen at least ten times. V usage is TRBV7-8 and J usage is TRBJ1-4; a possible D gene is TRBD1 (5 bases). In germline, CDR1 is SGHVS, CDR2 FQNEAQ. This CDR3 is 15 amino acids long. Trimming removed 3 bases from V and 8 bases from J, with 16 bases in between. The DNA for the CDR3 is TGTGCCAGCAGCTTGGGCCAGGGTTTTGGGGAAAAACTGTTTTTT. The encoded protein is CASSLGQGFGEKLFF.

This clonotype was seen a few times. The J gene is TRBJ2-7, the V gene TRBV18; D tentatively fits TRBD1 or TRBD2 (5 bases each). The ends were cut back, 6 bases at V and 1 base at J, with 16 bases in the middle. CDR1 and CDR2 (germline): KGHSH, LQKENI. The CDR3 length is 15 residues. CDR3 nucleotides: TGTGCCAGCTCTCCCGGGACCCAGGTTTCCTACGAGCAGTACTTC. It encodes CASSPGTQVSYEQYF.

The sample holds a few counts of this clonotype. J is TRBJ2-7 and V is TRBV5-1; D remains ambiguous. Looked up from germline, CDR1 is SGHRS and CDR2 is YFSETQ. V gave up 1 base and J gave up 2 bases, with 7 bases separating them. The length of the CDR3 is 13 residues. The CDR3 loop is CASSLSGTYEQYF. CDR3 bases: TGCGCCAGCAGCTTGTCAGGTACCTACGAGCAGTACTTC.

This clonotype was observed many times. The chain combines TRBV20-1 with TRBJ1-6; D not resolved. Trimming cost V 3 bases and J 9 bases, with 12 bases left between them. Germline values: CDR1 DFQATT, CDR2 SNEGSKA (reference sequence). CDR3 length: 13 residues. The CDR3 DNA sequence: TGCAGTGCTAGTGGCGGCTGGGGTTCACCCCTCCACTTT. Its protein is CSASGGWGSPLHF.

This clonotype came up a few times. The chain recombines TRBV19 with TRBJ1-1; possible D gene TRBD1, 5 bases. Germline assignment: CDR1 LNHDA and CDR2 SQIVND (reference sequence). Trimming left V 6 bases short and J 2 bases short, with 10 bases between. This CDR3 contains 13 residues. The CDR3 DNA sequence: TGTGCCAGTAGGCAGGGTGTAAACACTGAAGCTTTCTTT. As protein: CASRQGVNTEAFF. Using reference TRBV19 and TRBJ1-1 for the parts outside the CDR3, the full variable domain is DGGITQSPKYLFRKEGQNVTLSCEQNLNHDAMYWYRQDPGQGLRLIYYSQIVNDFQKGDIAEGYSVSREKKESFPLTVTSAQKNPTAFYLCASRQGVNTEAFFGQGTRLTVV.